The clone carrying this T cell receptor beta chain has only a few counts. PCR amplification relied on 60 Vbeta primers (plus 13 Jbeta primers). Using immunoSEQ multiplex PCR, the repertoire was profiled, and TCRdb retains in-frame clones only, with some absent. The profile shows some 90,000 clones, less than 85% of them singletons. This CDR3 is built from 14 residues. CDR1 SGDLS and CDR2 YYNGEE come from the germline V gene. V was clipped by 7 bases and J by 2 bases, with 12 bases between them. This entry belongs to a study of cytomegalovirus exposure and HLA in healthy donors. The chain recombines TRBV9 with TRBJ2-2, with a tentative D call TRBD2 (6 bases). This clonotype originated in a young man in good health and CMV-seropositive. Specimen: PBMCs. In nucleotides, the CDR3 is TGTGCCAGCGGAGGGCGCGATAACACCGGGGAGCTGTTTTTT. It translates to CASGGRDNTGELFF.